This T cell receptor beta chain came from a study of shared clonotypes between healthy human individuals. The study's findings and limits: Read depth was anticipated to influence clonotype sharing among donors.

This CDR3 region has 14 residues. In germline, CDR1 is SQVTM, CDR2 ANQGSEA. V lost 0 bases, J lost 6 bases, and 11 bases lay in between. Clones were sequenced by immunoSEQ multiplex PCR, and TCRdb holds only the in-frame ones, with some missing. The table lists roughly 700,000 clones, roughly 70% of them singletons, with more than 1.5% in the top ten. In this sample, this clone turned up a few times. Its cognate antigen is unknown. The sample was memory CD4+ T cells sorted from blood. As to subset: CD45RA-negative fraction. This receptor was taken from a woman in her twenties or thirties in good health. The J gene is TRBJ2-2, the V gene TRBV29-1, with D tentatively TRBD2 (5 bases). The CDR3 sequence: CSVEENGLAGELFF. CDR3 sequence (DNA): TGCAGCGTTGAAGAGAATGGACTTGCCGGGGAGCTGTTTTTT.